This T cell receptor (beta chain) was profiled in a study of blood T cell repertoires in COVID-19. CDR3 size: 15 residues. The V gene end was trimmed by 4 bases and the J gene end by 7 bases; junction bases not matched to a gene: 7. Germline V lookup: CDR1 LGHDT, CDR2 YNNKEL (reference sequence). TCRdb's table, derived via immunoSEQ multiplex PCR, lists solely in-frame clones and lacks some. The sample includes fewer than 200,000 clones, approximately 85% of them seen just once. J is TRBJ1-6 and V is TRBV3-1 (or the pseudogene TRBV3-2), with 7 bases fitting TRBD1. Sequencing was carried out using peripheral blood. The receptor's source is a woman between 45 and 65 years old with COVID-19, enrolled during active disease. CDR3 sequence reads: CASSLPGQQNSPLHF. In nucleotides, the CDR3 is TGTGCCAGCAGCCTTCCGGGACAGCAAAATTCACCCCTCCACTTT.